Sequencing of this T cell receptor beta chain was carried out in a study of shared clonotypes between healthy human individuals. In the study overall: Three plates each covered CD4 naive and memory; CD8 naive two, CD8 memory one. Overall study findings and caveats: Sharing across a handful of donors was seen in roughly 5% of naive CD4 clonotypes. Specimens sampled were limited to blood, with tissue repertoires likely differing.

Trimming cost V 2 bases and J 3 bases, with 16 bases left between them. In germline, CDR1 is MNHEY, CDR2 SMNVEV (reference sequence). CDR3 size: 16 residues. Per the original data handling: There were no quality scores in the junction-only immunoSEQ sequences, so filtering differed. Profiling relied on immunoSEQ multiplex PCR, and the TCRdb table lists in-frame clones only, not all of them. V and J calls and clone size are those listed in that table; D and trimming were worked out from the DNA. The table lists approximately 2.4 million clones, more than 90% of them singletons. Details on this clone: The antigen remains undetermined.

This clonotype was obtained from a man between 18 and 29 years old in good health. Specimen: naive CD4+ T cells sorted from blood. Subset of the sample: CD45RA+ positively selected. The V and J genes are TRBV27 and TRBJ1-2; no definite D call. Written as DNA, the CDR3 is TGTGCCAGCAGTTTAGACGGGGTACACTTCGACTATGGCTACACCTTC. This encodes CASSLDGVHFDYGYTF.